This TCR beta chain was documented in a study of cytomegalovirus exposure and HLA in healthy donors. Study overall: The approximately 110 validation repertoires used the same platform as the approximately 670 first-cohort repertoires, a later analysis reported. Broader study findings: The authors listed 150 to 200 TCR beta chains as cytomegalovirus-associated.

This CDR3 has 15 residues. Germline CDR1 and CDR2: MGHRA and YSYEKL. Trimming shortened V by 0 bases and J by 7 bases, and 14 bases separated the two germline ends. Method: immunoSEQ multiplex PCR; TCRdb's copy keeps in-frame clones and lacks some. The data contain roughly 64,000 clones, 85% to 95% of them singletons. Of note for this clone: Antigen: not known.

V usage is TRBV4-1 and J usage is TRBJ2-3; no definite D call. The sample taken for sequencing was PBMCs. This TCR came from a woman in her late teens or twenties in good health and CMV-seropositive. The CDR3 nucleotides read TGCGCCAGCAGCCAAGAGAGTACCCCCATGAATACGCAGTATTTT. Protein sequence: CASSQESTPMNTQYF.